These 25 T cell receptor beta chains came from one sample sequenced in a study of T cells after yellow fever vaccination. TCRdb recomputed calls from the 5' RACE reads with MiXCR, one row per CDR3 protein. The sample holds 450,000 to 600,000 distinct CDR3 sequences, less than 20% seen once. This specimen was PBMCs, taken 5 to 6 days after the first yellow fever vaccination. All receptors derive from a man between 18 and 35 years old who received the YFV17D yellow fever vaccine.

This clonotype was found many times. The chain joins TRBV20-1 to TRBJ2-3, with D uncertain. V was shortened by 5 bases and J by 0 bases, with 12 bases between the two germline ends. Germline loops: CDR1 DFQATT, CDR2 SNEGSKA (reference sequence). The CDR3 has 14 residues. CDR3 in DNA: TGCAGTGCTCTCGACTGGGCTAGCACAGATACGCAGTATTTT. Residues: CSALDWASTDTQYF.

This sequence joins TRBV5-1 and TRBJ2-7, with TRBD1 matching 10 bases. V dropped 2 bases and J dropped 1; count of bases not matched to a gene: 12. The CDR3 is made up of 18 amino acids. Germline loops: CDR1 SGHRS, CDR2 YFSETQ. CDR3 residues: CASSLEPPGQGISYEQYV. The CDR3 DNA reads TGCGCCAGCAGCTTAGAGCCGCCGGGACAGGGGATATCCTACGAGCAGTACGTC.

This clonotype was observed a handful of times. Here the CDR3 reads CASSELTPATEAFF. As DNA, the CDR3 is TGTGCCAGCAGTGAATTAACCCCGGCCACTGAAGCTTTCTTT. The chain links TRBV25-1 to TRBJ1-1; D unresolved. V lost 1 base, J lost 4 bases, and 10 bases lay in between. Germline V gene sequence: CDR1 MGHDK, CDR2 SYGVNS. The CDR3 is 14 residues long.

The rearrangement joins TRBV6-2 or TRBV6-3 to TRBJ1-5, with a tentative D call TRBD1 (5 bases). Trimming took 2 bases from V and 3 from J, leaving 17 bases between them. The CDR3 is made up of 17 amino acids. Germline V lookup: CDR1 MNHEY, CDR2 SVGEGT. The CDR3 loop is CASSYGRDGKHNQPQHF. In nucleotides, the CDR3 is TGTGCCAGCAGTTACGGGCGGGACGGGAAACACAATCAGCCCCAGCATTTT.

This clonotype turned up a few times. The chain employs TRBV20-1 and TRBJ1-5, with a tentative D call TRBD1 (6 bases). The CDR3 runs 13 residues. The V gene's germline CDR1 is DFQATT and CDR2 SNEGSKA (reference sequence). Deletions cut 2 bases from V and 8 bases from J, with 13 bases between. Written as DNA, the CDR3 is TGCAGTGCTAGAAAGGGGGGCAGCGAGCCCCAGCATTTT. Its protein product is CSARKGGSEPQHF.

This clonotype showed up just a few times. The chain joins TRBV20-1 to TRBJ1-1, with D perhaps TRBD1 (5 bases). The CDR3 runs 15 residues. Per the germline V gene, CDR1 is DFQATT and CDR2 is SNEGSKA (reference sequence). Between the trimmed V and J ends, which lost 6 bases and 4 bases, there was a span of 21 bases. Here the CDR3 reads CSASDPSRESTEAFF. The CDR3 DNA is TGCAGTGCCAGCGACCCAAGCAGGGAGAGCACTGAAGCTTTCTTT.

The CDR3 reads CASNFYNSPLHF. The CDR3 bases are TGTGCCAGCAATTTTTACAATTCACCCCTCCACTTT. The chain employs TRBV12-3 or TRBV12-4 and TRBJ1-6; the D is unclear. CDR3 length equals 12 residues. V was cut by 7 bases and J by 7 bases, with 8 bases left in between.

This chain joins TRBV27 and TRBJ2-2; TRBD2 agrees at 7 bases. The CDR3 is 13 amino acids. CDR1 is MNHEY, CDR2 SMNVEV, per germline (reference sequence). With 6 bases clipped from V and 5 bases from J, the junction kept 3 bases outside the gene matches. CDR3 sequence: CASSTSVTGELFF. The CDR3, as DNA: TGTGCCAGCAGCACTAGCGTGACCGGGGAGCTGTTTTTT.

This clonotype showed up just a few times. The V gene is TRBV24-1, the J gene TRBJ1-5; D gene uncertain. V was cut by 4 bases and J by 3 bases, with 9 bases left in between. The CDR3 is made up of 14 amino acids. Germline assignment: CDR1 KGHDR and CDR2 SFDVKD. DNA for the CDR3: TGTGCCACCAGTGAACAGTATTCCAATCAGCCCCAGCATTTT. This sequence encodes CATSEQYSNQPQHF.

The chain recombines TRBV27 with TRBJ2-1, with D maybe TRBD2 (6 bases). CDR1 is MNHEY and CDR2 is SMNVEV in the germline V gene (reference sequence). Trimming stripped 4 bases from V and 5 bases from J, with 9 bases between. This CDR3 region has 13 residues. In nucleotides, the CDR3 is TGTGCCAGCAGTTCCCCGGGAGACAATGAGCAGTTCTTC. Encoded protein: CASSSPGDNEQFF.

V is TRBV30 and J is TRBJ1-1; D is uncertain. Trimming shortened V by 1 base and J by 10 bases, and 7 bases separated the two germline ends. The germline CDR1 and CDR2 sequences are GTSNPN and SVGIG (reference sequence). The CDR3 is made up of 10 amino acids. The CDR3 nucleotides are TGTGCCTGGAGTGAAGCCGGAGCTTTCTTT. Encoded protein: CAWSEAGAFF.

V usage is TRBV4-3 and J usage is TRBJ1-1, with D perhaps matching TRBD1 (5 bases). The CDR3 loop spans 15 amino acids. The germline V and J ends were trimmed by 3 bases and 0 bases, with 11 bases remaining between them. Germline CDR1 is LGHNA and CDR2 is YSLEER. The CDR3 coding sequence is TGCGCCAGCAGCCATCGCGGGGCCATGAACACTGAAGCTTTCTTT. It codes for CASSHRGAMNTEAFF.

The chain recombines TRBV9 with TRBJ1-6; D gene uncertain. The CDR3 runs 13 residues. Per germline, CDR1 SGDLS and CDR2 YYNGEE. Trimming stripped 4 bases from V and 8 bases from J, with 10 bases between. The CDR3: CASSREVDSPLHF. The CDR3, as DNA: TGTGCCAGCAGCCGCGAAGTTGATTCACCCCTCCACTTT. Based on the CDR3 plus reference TRBV9 and TRBJ1-6, the full variable domain is DSGVTQTPKHLITATGQRVTLRCSPRSGDLSVYWYQQSLDQGLQFLIQYYNGEERAKGNILERFSAQQFPDLHSELNLSSLELGDSALYFCASSREVDSPLHFGNGTRLTVT.

This clonotype was counted ten times or more. The chain carries TRBV3-1 and TRBJ2-5; TRBD2 might be the D (5 bases). There are 14 residues in the CDR3. Germline CDR1 reads LGHDT; CDR2 reads YNNKEL (reference sequence). Trimming pared 0 bases from V and 5 bases from J, leaving 10 bases between. In nucleotides, the CDR3 is TGTGCCAGCAGCCAAGAGGGCAGGAGGGAGACCCAGTACTTC. It specifies CASSQEGRRETQYF.

The chain employs TRBV19 and TRBJ2-1; D possibly corresponds to TRBD1 (7 bases). The CDR3 spans 16 residues. Trimming removed 7 bases from V and 0 bases from J, with 16 bases in between. Germline V gene lookup returns CDR1 LNHDA and CDR2 SQIVND (reference sequence). CDR3 in DNA: TGTGCCAGTACCCGACAGGGAGGTAGCTCCTACAATGAGCAGTTCTTC. Translated: CASTRQGGSSYNEQFF.

V is TRBV6-1 and J is TRBJ1-1; D ambiguous. V lost 6 bases and J 4 bases, leaving 21 bases between the germline ends. Germline V lookup: CDR1 MNHNS, CDR2 SASEGT. The CDR3 runs to 16 residues. The CDR3 DNA follows: TGTGCCAGCAGCCCGACCCTCTTGGAGTTAGTCACTGAAGCTTTCTTT. Its translation is CASSPTLLELVTEAFF.

In DNA, the CDR3 is TGTGCCAGCAGCCAAGCCACCACCGGGGAGCTGTTTTTT. It yields the protein CASSQATTGELFF. The chain joins TRBV4-2 to TRBJ2-2; no firm D call. Looked up from germline, CDR1 is LGHNA and CDR2 is YNFKEQ. The CDR3 runs 13 residues. The V end was cut by 1 base, the J end by 4 bases, with 4 bases between.

This clonotype was counted only a few times. The chain employs TRBV7-9 and TRBJ2-5; maybe TRBD1 (6 bases). The V and J ends lost 1 base and 2 bases respectively, with 14 bases between them. This CDR3 has 16 amino acids. Germline-derived CDR1 and CDR2 are SEHNR and FQNEAQ (reference sequence). The CDR3 DNA is TGTGCCAGCAGCTTAGGAATGAGTAGGGGGCAAGAGACCCAGTACTTC. This gives the protein CASSLGMSRGQETQYF.

This clonotype was detected only a few times. V is TRBV7-2 and J is TRBJ2-5, with D perhaps TRBD1 (6 bases). The length of the CDR3 is 14 residues. Germline V gene sequence: CDR1 SGHTA, CDR2 FQGNSA. Trimming removed 3 bases at V and 4 bases at J, with 12 bases between. The CDR3 DNA follows: TGTGCCAGCAGCTTGGGCTCAGGGGTAGAGACCCAGTACTTC. Its protein product is CASSLGSGVETQYF.

The rearrangement links TRBV6-4 to TRBJ2-5; D may be TRBD1 or TRBD2 (6 bases each). Deletions cut 0 bases from V and 5 bases from J, with 13 bases between. CDR1 is MRHNA and CDR2 is SNTAGT in the germline V gene. The CDR3 sequence is 15 residues long. The CDR3 nucleotides are TGTGCCAGCAGTGACTCGAAAGGGGGGCCCGAGACCCAGTACTTC. This translates into CASSDSKGGPETQYF.

This chain joins TRBV6-5 and TRBJ1-1, with 7 bases aligning to TRBD1. The V gene's germline CDR1 is MNHEY and CDR2 SVGAGI. This CDR3 has 16 amino acids. Germline trimming cut 4 bases from V and 1 base from J; bases unmatched to any gene: 9. This CDR3 is CASSWDQGETNTEAFF. The DNA for the CDR3 is TGTGCCAGCAGTTGGGACCAGGGGGAGACGAACACTGAAGCTTTCTTT.

The rearrangement uses TRBV13 and TRBJ1-2, with TRBD1 matching 8 bases. The germline CDR1 and CDR2 sequences are PRHDT and FYEKMQ (reference sequence). J gave up 8 bases and V 5 bases, and 10 bases lay outside the gene matches. The CDR3 runs 14 residues. CDR3 sequence reads: CASSRAGQGQGYTF. In DNA form, the CDR3 reads TGTGCCAGCAGCAGGGCCGGACAGGGTCAGGGCTACACCTTC.

This clonotype was seen at least ten times. V is TRBV7-2 and J is TRBJ2-7; D uncertain. The CDR3 has 14 amino acids. CDR1 is SGHTA and CDR2 is FQGNSA in the germline V gene. V was shortened by 5 bases and J by 0 bases, with 11 bases between the two germline ends. The CDR3 loop is CASSPGLVSYEQYF. The CDR3 bases are TGTGCCAGCAGCCCTGGTTTGGTCTCCTACGAGCAGTACTTC.

There are many counts of this clonotype. The rearrangement uses TRBV24-1 and TRBJ1-2, with D tentatively TRBD1 (5 bases). The CDR3 consists of 14 residues. Germline CDR1 is KGHDR and CDR2 is SFDVKD. Deletions cut 4 bases from V and 3 bases from J, with 11 bases between. CDR3 residues: CATSESGTDYGYTF. CDR3 sequence (DNA): TGTGCCACCAGTGAATCCGGGACCGACTATGGCTACACCTTC.

This clonotype was observed a handful of times. The chain has TRBV12-3 or TRBV12-4 and TRBJ1-1, with D perhaps matching TRBD1 (5 bases). The CDR3 is 14 residues long. V was pared by 6 bases and J by 4 bases, with 15 bases between. The CDR3 bases are TGTGCCAGCAGCGCGGGACGAGGGAGCACTGAAGCTTTCTTT. Its translation: CASSAGRGSTEAFF.